This T cell receptor beta chain was sequenced for a study of T cell changes during pregnancy in multiple sclerosis (dated by TCRdb to the late 2010s). Turning to the overall study: The study examined how the T cell repertoire changed over the course of pregnancy in women with multiple sclerosis.

Library creation used the immunoSEQ multiplex PCR assay. TCRdb carries this immuneACCESS record with in-frame sequences only. Its versions omit some clonotypes, under half of them owing to an unresolved V gene in the studies checked, with the rest unexplained. For this sample there are tens of thousands of clones; roughly nine tenths appear just once. The top ten hold 1.4% of the sample. As to this clone: What this receptor recognizes is not known. No base quality information exists; no much larger clone differs at one position.

From the germline V gene, CDR1 is MNHEY and CDR2 is SVGAGI. The CDR3 measures 15 amino acids from cysteine to phenylalanine. CDR3 DNA is the only sequence kept; it has 45 bases, read in frame from the first base. V lost 4 bases and J lost 0 bases; the stretch between them is 12 bases long. The material sequenced was peripheral blood, taken before pregnancy. The clonotype comes from a female donor with multiple sclerosis, enrolled in a pregnancy study. Recombination connected TRBV6-5 to TRBJ1-1, with TRBD1 tentatively as D gene (5 bases match). CDR3 protein: CASSSYDSLNTEAFF. Read as DNA, the sequence is TGTGCCAGCAGTTCATACGACAGTCTGAACACTGAAGCTTTCTTT.